The T cell receptor beta chain described here comes from a study of T-cell reconstitution after alpha-beta-depleted transplantation in children. General study findings and limits: About two months after transplant, alpha-beta T cells reportedly came from several hundred expanded graft clones. T-cell counts and diversity at one year post-transplant came mainly from newly produced T cells. The origin of high day-60 TCRbeta diversity in some patients lay in surviving recipient T cells and thymic progenitors.

This clonotype was seen ten or more times. What it binds is not known. Germline V gene sequence: CDR1 SGHRS, CDR2 YFSETQ. The CDR3 extends over 14 amino acids. V shed 4 bases, J shed 5 bases, and the junction held 6 bases outside the gene matches. Preparing the TCRbeta library involved the use of unique molecular identifiers. TCRdb reprocessed the PCR reads via MiXCR and lists one record per CDR3 protein. The repertoire holds roughly 250,000 distinct CDR3 sequences, with around 8% as singletons. The clonotype originates from a male patient younger than 18 who had a stem cell transplant for acute lymphoblastic leukemia, so the T cells may come from the graft donor. Sequences were derived from PBMCs, mostly from graft donor cells, sampled 180 days after TCRalphabeta/CD19-depleted stem cell transplant. The genes are TRBV5-1 and TRBJ2-1; 7 nucleotides line up with TRBD2. For the CDR3, the DNA is TGCGCCAGCAGCCCTGGACTAGTGGACAATGAGCAGTTCTTC. Its translation is CASSPGLVDNEQFF.